A single sample is the source of the 10 T cell receptor beta chains below, sequenced in a study of T cells in Graves' hyperthyroidism and ophthalmopathy. From RNA transcripts, TCR beta CDR3 regions were amplified. HTBI primers were the set used in a first-round RT-PCR of the TCR CDR3. One entry per CDR3 protein, called by TCRdb with MiXCR from the multiplex PCR reads. Of about 660,000 distinct CDR3 sequences listed, 45% are singletons. The source material was peripheral blood or thyroid tissue (not recorded which). These receptors were obtained from an adult man with Graves' disease, either hyperthyroidism or ophthalmopathy (not recorded which).

This clonotype appeared a few times. The chain couples TRBV5-6 to TRBJ2-7; TRBD2 might be the D (6 bases). The CDR3 is made up of 15 amino acids. V lost 1 base and J 3 bases, leaving 14 bases between the germline ends. From germline, CDR1 is SGHDT and CDR2 YYEEEE. The CDR3 nucleotides are TGTGCCAGCAGCTTGTATAGCGGATCCAACTACGAGCAGTACTTC. It codes for CASSLYSGSNYEQYF. The full variable domain, with the rest looked up from reference TRBV5-6 and TRBJ2-7, is DAGVTQSPTHLIKTRGQQVTLRCSPKSGHDTVSWYQQALGQGPQFIFQYYEEEERQRGNFPDRFSGHQFPNYSSELNVNALLLGDSALYLCASSLYSGSNYEQYFGPGTRLTVT.

In this sample, this clonotype turned up a few times. The chain joins TRBV5-1 to TRBJ1-2, with 7 bases that match TRBD1. CDR1 and CDR2 (germline): SGHRS, YFSETQ. The CDR3 loop spans 14 amino acids. V gave up 4 bases and J gave up 4 bases; unmatched junction bases: 7. CDR3 sequence (DNA): TGCGCCAGCAGCGCCGTGACAGGGATCTATGGCTACACCTTC. Translation: CASSAVTGIYGYTF.

There are many counts of this clonotype. The chain employs TRBV29-1 and TRBJ1-2; D not certain. This CDR3 region has 12 residues. Germline V gives CDR1 SQVTM, CDR2 ANQGSEA. V lost 4 bases to trimming and J lost 3 bases, with 9 bases between them. The CDR3 DNA is TGCAGCGTTGGCCAGGATGACTATGGCTACACCTTC. This codes for CSVGQDDYGYTF.

The genes are TRBV20-1 and TRBJ1-3; D possibly corresponds to TRBD1 (5 bases). The CDR3 covers 14 residues. With 1 base removed from V and 3 bases from J, the gap between germline ends came to 10 bases. The germline V gene encodes CDR1 DFQATT and CDR2 SNEGSKA (reference sequence). CDR3 sequence reads: CSARAQGFGNTIYF. CDR3 coding DNA: TGCAGTGCTAGAGCCCAGGGCTTTGGAAACACCATATATTTT.

With regard to this clonotype: With a much larger clone just one base away, this may be a read error. This rearrangement joins TRBV7-9 to TRBJ1-2; weak D call: TRBD1 (5 bases). Germline V gene lookup returns CDR1 SEHNR and CDR2 FQNEAQ (reference sequence). The CDR3 is 14 residues long. This CDR3 is CASSTTTAGYGHTF. The CDR3 coding sequence is TGTGCCAGCAGCACTACGACAGCAGGCTATGGCCACACCTTC.

The chain has TRBV7-3 and TRBJ2-7, with 9 nucleotides matching TRBD2. This CDR3 is 16 amino acids long. Germline V gene lookup returns CDR1 SGHTA and CDR2 FQGTGA. V gave up 3 bases and J gave up 1 base; unmatched junction bases: 7. The DNA for the CDR3 is TGTGCCAGCAGCTTCCTAGCGGGATCCTATTCCTACGAGCAGTACTTC. It specifies CASSFLAGSYSYEQYF.

This clonotype was found many times. The chain combines TRBV24-1 with TRBJ1-1, with D uncertain. This CDR3 is built from 12 residues. V was shortened by 9 bases and J by 1 base, with 8 bases between the two germline ends. Germline V CDR1 and CDR2: KGHDR, SFDVKD. CDR3 DNA: TGTGCCACCGCCGGCGCGAACACTGAAGCTTTCTTT. Protein sequence: CATAGANTEAFF.

The sample holds many counts of this clonotype. V gene TRBV29-1 combines with J gene TRBJ2-7, with D perhaps matching TRBD1 (5 bases). Trimming pared 4 bases from V and 2 bases from J, leaving 9 bases between. The CDR3 is 12 amino acids. Per germline, CDR1 SQVTM and CDR2 ANQGSEA. In nucleotides, the CDR3 is TGCAGCGTTGGAGGACAAACCTACGAGCAGTACTTC. It translates to CSVGGQTYEQYF.

The CDR3 bases are TGTGCCATCAGGGGGACCGGGACTAACTATGGCTACACCTTC. This encodes CAIRGTGTNYGYTF. The V call is TRBV10-3, the J call TRBJ1-2; weak D call: TRBD1 (5 bases). The V end lost 6 bases, the J end lost 0 bases, and 11 bases lay between the germline ends. Germline V lookup: CDR1 ENHRY, CDR2 SYGVKD. The CDR3 length is 14 residues.

The chain couples TRBV7-2 to TRBJ2-5, with 10 bases identical to TRBD2. The end of the DNA aligns better with TRBJ2-7, so the J call may be wrong. The CDR3 contains 14 residues. The germline V gene has CDR1 SGHTA and CDR2 FQGNSA. CDR3: CAWSVLAGINEQYF. DNA for the CDR3: TGTGCCTGGAGTGTACTAGCGGGAATCAACGAGCAGTACTTC.